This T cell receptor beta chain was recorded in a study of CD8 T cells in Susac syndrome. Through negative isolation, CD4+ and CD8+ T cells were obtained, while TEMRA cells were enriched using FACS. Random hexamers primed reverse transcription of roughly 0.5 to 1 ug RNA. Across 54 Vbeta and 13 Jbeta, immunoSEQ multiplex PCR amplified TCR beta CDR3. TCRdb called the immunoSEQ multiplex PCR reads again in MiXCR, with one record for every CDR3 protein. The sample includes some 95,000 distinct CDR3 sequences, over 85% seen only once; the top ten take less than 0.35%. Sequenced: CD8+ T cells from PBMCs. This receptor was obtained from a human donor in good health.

CDR3 in DNA: TGCAGTGCTAGAGACGCGGAGGCCGGGGAGCTGTTTTTT. This encodes CSARDAEAGELFF. The J gene is TRBJ2-2, the V gene TRBV20-1, with D perhaps matching TRBD2 (5 bases). The CDR3 length is 13 residues. V was trimmed by 0 bases and J by 6 bases, leaving 8 bases between them. Germline V CDR1 and CDR2: DFQATT, SNEGSKA (reference sequence).